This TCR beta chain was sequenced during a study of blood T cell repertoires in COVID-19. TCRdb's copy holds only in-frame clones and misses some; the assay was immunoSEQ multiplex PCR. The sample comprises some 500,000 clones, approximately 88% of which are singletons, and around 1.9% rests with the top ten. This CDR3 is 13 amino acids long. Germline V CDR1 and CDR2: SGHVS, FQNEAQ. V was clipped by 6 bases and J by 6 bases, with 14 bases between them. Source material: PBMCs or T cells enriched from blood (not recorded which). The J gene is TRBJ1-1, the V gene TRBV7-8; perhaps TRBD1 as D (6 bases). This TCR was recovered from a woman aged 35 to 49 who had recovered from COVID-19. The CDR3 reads CASSPGVRAEAFF. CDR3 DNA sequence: TGTGCCAGCAGTCCAGGGGTAAGGGCTGAAGCTTTCTTT.